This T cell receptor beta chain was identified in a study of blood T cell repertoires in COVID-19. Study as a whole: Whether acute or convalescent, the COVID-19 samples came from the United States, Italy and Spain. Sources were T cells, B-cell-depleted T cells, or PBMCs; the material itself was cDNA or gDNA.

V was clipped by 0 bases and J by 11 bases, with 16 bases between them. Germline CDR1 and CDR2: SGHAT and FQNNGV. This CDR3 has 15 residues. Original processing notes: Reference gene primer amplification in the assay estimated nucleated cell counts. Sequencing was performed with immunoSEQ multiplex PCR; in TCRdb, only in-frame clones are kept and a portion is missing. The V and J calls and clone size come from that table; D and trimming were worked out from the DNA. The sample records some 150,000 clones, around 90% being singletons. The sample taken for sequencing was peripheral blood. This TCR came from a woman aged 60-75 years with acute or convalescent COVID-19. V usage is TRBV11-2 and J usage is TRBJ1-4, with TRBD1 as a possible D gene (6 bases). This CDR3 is CASSLDQARGGKLFF. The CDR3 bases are TGTGCCAGCAGCTTAGATCAAGCGAGAGGGGGTAAACTGTTTTTT.